A single T cell receptor (beta chain) is shown here with its context. What it binds is not known. The authors prepared UMI-labeled TRB cDNA libraries by 5' RACE. Following a re-call of the 5' RACE reads, TCRdb has one entry per CDR3 protein and lacks DNA. Across about 45,000 distinct CDR3 sequences, the top ten clones capture about 10% of the sample. The record originates from a study of CXCR3-negative and CXCR3-positive naive CD8 T cells. General study results and limits: Cryopreserved cells partially lost CXCR3 expression, and fresh PBMCs were used in most assays.

The CDR3 covers 14 residues. Germline CDR1 is SGHTA and CDR2 is FQGNSA. Sequencing was done on a sample of memory CD8+ T cells from blood. The source of this sequence is a human donor in good health. Some clones in this sample may be carry-over from other donors' samples. V usage is TRBV7-2 and J usage is TRBJ1-1; checking the TCRdb D call of TRBD1 is not possible without DNA. The CDR3 here is CASSAPTANTEAFF. Variable domain in full (rest from reference TRBV7-2 and TRBJ1-1): GAGVSQSPSNKVTEKGKDVELRCDPISGHTALYWYRQSLGQGLEFLIYFQGNSAPDKSGLPSDRFSAERTGGSVSTLTIQRTQQEDSAVYLCASSAPTANTEAFFGQGTRLTVV.